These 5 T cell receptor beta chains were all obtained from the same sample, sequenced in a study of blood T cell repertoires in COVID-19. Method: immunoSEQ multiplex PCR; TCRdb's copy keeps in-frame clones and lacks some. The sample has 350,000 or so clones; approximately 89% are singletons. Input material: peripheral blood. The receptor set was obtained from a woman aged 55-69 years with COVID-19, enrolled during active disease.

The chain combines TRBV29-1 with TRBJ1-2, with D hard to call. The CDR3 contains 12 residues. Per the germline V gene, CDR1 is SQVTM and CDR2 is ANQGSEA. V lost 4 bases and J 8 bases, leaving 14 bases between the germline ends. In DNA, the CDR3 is TGCAGCGTTGGTTCCGGGGTCGGCGGCTACACCTTC. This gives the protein CSVGSGVGGYTF.

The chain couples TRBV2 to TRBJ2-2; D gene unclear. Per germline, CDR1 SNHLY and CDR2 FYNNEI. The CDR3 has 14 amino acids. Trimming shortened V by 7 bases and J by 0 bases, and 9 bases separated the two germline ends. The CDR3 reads CASTTSTNTGELFF. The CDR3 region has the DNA TGTGCCAGCACCACATCGACGAACACCGGGGAGCTGTTTTTT.

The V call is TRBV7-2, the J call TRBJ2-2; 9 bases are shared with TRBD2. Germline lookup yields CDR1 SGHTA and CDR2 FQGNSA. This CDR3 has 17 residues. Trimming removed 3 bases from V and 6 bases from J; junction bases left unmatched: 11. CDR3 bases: TGTGCCAGCAGCTTTTACCTACGGACTAGCGCAGCCGGGGAGCTGTTTTTT. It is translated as CASSFYLRTSAAGELFF. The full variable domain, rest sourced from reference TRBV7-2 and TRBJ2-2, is GAGVSQSPSNKVTEKGKDVELRCDPISGHTALYWYRQSLGQGLEFLIYFQGNSAPDKSGLPSDRFSAERTGGSVSTLTIQRTQQEDSAVYLCASSFYLRTSAAGELFFGEGSRLTVL.

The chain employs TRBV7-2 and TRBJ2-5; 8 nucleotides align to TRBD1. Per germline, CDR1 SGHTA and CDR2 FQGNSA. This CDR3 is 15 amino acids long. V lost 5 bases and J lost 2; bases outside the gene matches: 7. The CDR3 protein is CASSLGQVTQETQYF. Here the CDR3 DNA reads TGTGCCAGCAGCCTGGGACAGGTCACTCAAGAGACCCAGTACTTC. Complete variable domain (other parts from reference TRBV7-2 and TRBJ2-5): GAGVSQSPSNKVTEKGKDVELRCDPISGHTALYWYRQSLGQGLEFLIYFQGNSAPDKSGLPSDRFSAERTGGSVSTLTIQRTQQEDSAVYLCASSLGQVTQETQYFGPGTRLLVL.

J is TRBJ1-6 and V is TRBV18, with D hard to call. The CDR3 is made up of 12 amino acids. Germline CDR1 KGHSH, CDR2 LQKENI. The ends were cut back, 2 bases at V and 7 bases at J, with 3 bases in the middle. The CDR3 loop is CASSPSNSPLHF. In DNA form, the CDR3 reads TGTGCCAGCTCACCATCGAATTCACCCCTCCACTTT.